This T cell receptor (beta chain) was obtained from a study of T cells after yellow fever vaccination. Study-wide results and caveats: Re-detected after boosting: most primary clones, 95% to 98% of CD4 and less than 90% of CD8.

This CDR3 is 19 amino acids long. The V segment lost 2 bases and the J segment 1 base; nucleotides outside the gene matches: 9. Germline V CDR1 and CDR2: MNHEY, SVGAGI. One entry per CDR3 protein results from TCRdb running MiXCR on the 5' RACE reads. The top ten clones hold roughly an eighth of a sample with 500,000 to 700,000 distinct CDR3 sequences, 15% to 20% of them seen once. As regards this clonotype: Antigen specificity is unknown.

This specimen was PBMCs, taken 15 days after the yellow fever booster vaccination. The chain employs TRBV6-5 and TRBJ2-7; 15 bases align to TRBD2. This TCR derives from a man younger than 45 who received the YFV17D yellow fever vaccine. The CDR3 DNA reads TGTGCCAGCAGTTACACGCGGACTAGCGGGAGGGCCCAATCCTACGAGCAGTACTTC. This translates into CASSYTRTSGRAQSYEQYF.